This is a list of T cell receptor beta chains from one sample in a study of T cells in Graves' hyperthyroidism and ophthalmopathy. One entry per CDR3 protein, called by TCRdb with MiXCR from the multiplex PCR reads. Among hundreds of thousands of distinct CDR3 sequences listed, roughly 15% were seen once. Sample: blood. These receptors all stem from a woman in her thirties or forties with Graves' ophthalmopathy. Both conserved end residues are part of each CDR3. D genes are given only for firm matches. Some rows mark clone size as missing; the rest say once, few, many or name a class of expanded clone.

CDR3aa	CDR3nt	v_gene	abundance	d_gene	j_gene
CASSSSGFYGYTF	TGTGCCAGCAGTTCCTCCGGGTTCTATGGCTACACCTTC	TRBV12-3/TRBV12-4	.	.	TRBJ1-2
CASSARGVQTKYEQYF	TGTGCCAGCAGCGCCCGGGGGGTCCAAACCAAATACGAGCAGTACTTC	TRBV11-2	many	TRBD2	TRBJ2-7
CASSYGGEGNEQYF	TGTGCCAGCAGTTATGGGGGCGAGGGAAACGAGCAGTACTTC	TRBV28	once	.	TRBJ2-7
CASRIWGADTGELFF	TGTGCCAGCAGGATCTGGGGGGCCGACACCGGGGAGCTGTTTTTT	TRBV11-2	many	.	TRBJ2-2
CSSGQGVLNTEAFF	TGCAGCTCCGGACAGGGGGTACTGAACACTGAAGCTTTCTTT	TRBV29-1	few	TRBD1	TRBJ1-1
CASSETGGDAYEQYF	TGTGCCAGCAGCGAGACAGGGGGTGATGCCTACGAGCAGTACTTC	TRBV9	many	TRBD1	TRBJ2-7
CAYRQGAREQYF	TGTGCCTACAGACAGGGGGCGCGGGAGCAGTACTTC	TRBV30	many	TRBD1	TRBJ2-7
CASSRQEKQYF	TGTGCCAGCAGCCGACAGGAGAAGCAGTATTTT	TRBV12-3/TRBV12-4	many	.	TRBJ2-3
CASSPAYGDGYTF	TGTGCCAGCAGTCCTGCTTATGGGGATGGCTACACCTTC	TRBV12-3/TRBV12-4	few	.	TRBJ1-2
CASSFRFAGELFF	TGTGCCAGCAGTTTCCGGTTCGCCGGGGAGCTGTTTTTT	TRBV28	many	.	TRBJ2-2
CASSGVGPTGELFF	TGTGCCAGCAGTGGAGTGGGACCGACCGGGGAGCTGTTTTTT	TRBV6-1	many	.	TRBJ2-2
CAWIRGRNTEAFF	TGTGCCTGGATTCGGGGGAGGAACACTGAAGCTTTCTTT	TRBV30	many	.	TRBJ1-1
CASSEGRFVGSEQETQYF	TGTGCCAGCAGTGAAGGGCGGTTCGTGGGCAGCGAGCAAGAGACCCAGTACTTC	TRBV25-1	.	.	TRBJ2-5
CASSERGLAYGREQYF	TGTGCCAGCAGTGAAAGAGGCCTAGCGTATGGGAGAGAGCAGTACTTC	TRBV2	many	.	TRBJ2-7
CAISEEKGLNQPQHF	TGTGCCATCAGTGAGGAAAAAGGGCTCAATCAGCCCCAGCATTTT	TRBV10-3	many	.	TRBJ1-5
CASSYSPSAAYEQYF	TGTGCCAGCAGTTACTCACCTAGCGCGGCCTACGAGCAGTACTTC	TRBV6-5	many	.	TRBJ2-7
CASSLAGFEKLFF	TGTGCCAGCAGCTTAGCAGGGTTTGAAAAACTGTTTTTT	TRBV7-2	many	.	TRBJ1-4
CASTPKTGSWQTQYF	TGTGCCAGCACTCCTAAGACAGGGTCTTGGCAGACCCAGTACTTC	TRBV12-3/TRBV12-4	.	TRBD1	TRBJ2-5
CASRPFRATRIHEQYF	TGTGCCAGCAGGCCCTTCCGGGCCACGAGGATCCACGAGCAGTACTTC	TRBV7-8	.	.	TRBJ2-7
CSASRGGGNEQFF	TGCAGTGCTAGTCGGGGGGGAGGCAATGAGCAGTTCTTC	TRBV20-1	.	TRBD2	TRBJ2-1
CASSSLSGGTYEQYF	TGTGCCAGCAGCTCCCTTAGCGGGGGGACATACGAGCAGTACTTC	TRBV11-2	many	TRBD2	TRBJ2-7
CASSLLTGTQNTEAFF	TGTGCCAGCAGCTTGTTGACAGGGACCCAGAACACTGAAGCTTTCTTT	TRBV5-5	many	TRBD1	TRBJ1-1